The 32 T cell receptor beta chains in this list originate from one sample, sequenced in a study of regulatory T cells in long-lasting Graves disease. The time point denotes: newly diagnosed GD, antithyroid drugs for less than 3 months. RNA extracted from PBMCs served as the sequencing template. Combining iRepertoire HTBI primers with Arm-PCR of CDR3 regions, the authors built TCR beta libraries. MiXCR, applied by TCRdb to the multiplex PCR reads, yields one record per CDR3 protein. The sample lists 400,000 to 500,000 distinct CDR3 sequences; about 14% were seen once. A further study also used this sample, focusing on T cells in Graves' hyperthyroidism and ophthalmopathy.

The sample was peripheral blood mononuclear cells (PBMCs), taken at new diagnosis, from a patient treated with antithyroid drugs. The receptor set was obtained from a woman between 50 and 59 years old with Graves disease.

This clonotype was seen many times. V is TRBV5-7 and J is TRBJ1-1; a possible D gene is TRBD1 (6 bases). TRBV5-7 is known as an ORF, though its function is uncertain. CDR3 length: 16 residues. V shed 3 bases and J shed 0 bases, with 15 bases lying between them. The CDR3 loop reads CASSWSGTQMNTEAFF. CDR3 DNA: TGTGCCAGCAGCTGGTCCGGGACACAGATGAACACTGAAGCTTTCTTT.

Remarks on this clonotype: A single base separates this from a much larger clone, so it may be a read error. The CDR3: CASSSNRNYEQCF. For the CDR3, the DNA is TGTGCCAGCAGTTCTAACAGAAACTACGAGCAGTGCTTC. V usage is TRBV27 and J usage is TRBJ2-7; D not certain. Germline lookup yields CDR1 MNHEY and CDR2 SMNVEV (reference sequence). The CDR3 spans 13 residues.

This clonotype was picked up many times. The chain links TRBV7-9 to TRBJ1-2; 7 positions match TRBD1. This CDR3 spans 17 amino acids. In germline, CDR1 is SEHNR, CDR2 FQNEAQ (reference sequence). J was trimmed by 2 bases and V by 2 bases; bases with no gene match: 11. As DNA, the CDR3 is TGTGCCAGCAGCTTATACGGGGGGACAGATAACAACTATGGCTACACCTTC. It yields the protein CASSLYGGTDNNYGYTF.

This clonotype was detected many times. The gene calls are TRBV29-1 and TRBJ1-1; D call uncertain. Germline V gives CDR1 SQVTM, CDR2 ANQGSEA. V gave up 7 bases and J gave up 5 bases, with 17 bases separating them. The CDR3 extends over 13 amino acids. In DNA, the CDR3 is TGCAGCGGCACCGGGTCTCAAGGAACTGAAGCTTTCTTT. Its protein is CSGTGSQGTEAFF.

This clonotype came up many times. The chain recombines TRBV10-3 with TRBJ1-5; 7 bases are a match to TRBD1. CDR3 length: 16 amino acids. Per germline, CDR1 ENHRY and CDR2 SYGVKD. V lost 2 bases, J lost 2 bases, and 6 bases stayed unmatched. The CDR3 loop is CAISENRGSGNQPQHF. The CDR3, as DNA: TGTGCCATCAGTGAGAACAGGGGATCCGGCAATCAGCCCCAGCATTTT.

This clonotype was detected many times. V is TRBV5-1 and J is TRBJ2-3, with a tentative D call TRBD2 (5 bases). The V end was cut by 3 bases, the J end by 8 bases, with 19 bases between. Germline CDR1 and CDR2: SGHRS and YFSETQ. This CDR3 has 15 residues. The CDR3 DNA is TGCGCCAGCAGCTATAGTAGCGTGGGTCAAGGTACGCAGTATTTT. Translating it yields CASSYSSVGQGTQYF.

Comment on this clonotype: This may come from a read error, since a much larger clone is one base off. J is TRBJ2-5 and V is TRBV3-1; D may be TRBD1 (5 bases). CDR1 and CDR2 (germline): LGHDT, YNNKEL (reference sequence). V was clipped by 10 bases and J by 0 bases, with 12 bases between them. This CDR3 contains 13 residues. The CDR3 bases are TGTGCCACCAGGGCCCATAACCAAGAGACCCAGTACTTC. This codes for CATRAHNQETQYF.

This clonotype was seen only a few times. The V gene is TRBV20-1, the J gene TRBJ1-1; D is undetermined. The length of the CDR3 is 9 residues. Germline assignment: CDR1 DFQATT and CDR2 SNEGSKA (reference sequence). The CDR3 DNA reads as TGCAGCCCTGACACTGAAGCTTTCTTT. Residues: CSPDTEAFF.

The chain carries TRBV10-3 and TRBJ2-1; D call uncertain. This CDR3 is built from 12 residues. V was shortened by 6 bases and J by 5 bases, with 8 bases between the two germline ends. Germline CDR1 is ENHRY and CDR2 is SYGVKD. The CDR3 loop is CAIRLDHNEQFF. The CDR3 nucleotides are TGTGCCATCAGACTTGACCACAATGAGCAGTTCTTC.

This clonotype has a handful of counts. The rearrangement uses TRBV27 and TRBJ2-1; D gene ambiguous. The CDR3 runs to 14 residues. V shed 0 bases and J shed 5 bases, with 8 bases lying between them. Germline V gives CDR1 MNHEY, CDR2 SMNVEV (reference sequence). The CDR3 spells CASSLSPLNNEQFF. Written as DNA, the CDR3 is TGTGCCAGCAGTTTATCGCCCCTCAACAATGAGCAGTTCTTC.

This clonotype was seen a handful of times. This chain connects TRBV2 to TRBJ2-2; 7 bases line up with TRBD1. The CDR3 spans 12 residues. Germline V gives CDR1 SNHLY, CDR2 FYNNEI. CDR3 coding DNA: TGTGCGGGGACAGCCTCTGGCGGGGAGCTGTTTTTT. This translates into CAGTASGGELFF.

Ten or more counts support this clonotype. The CDR3: CASTSMASADTQYF. CDR3 bases: TGTGCCAGCACCTCTATGGCTAGCGCAGATACGCAGTATTTT. The rearrangement joins TRBV12-3 or TRBV12-4 to TRBJ2-3, with D maybe TRBD2 (6 bases). V was cut by 7 bases and J by 4 bases, with 15 bases left in between. This CDR3 spans 14 amino acids.

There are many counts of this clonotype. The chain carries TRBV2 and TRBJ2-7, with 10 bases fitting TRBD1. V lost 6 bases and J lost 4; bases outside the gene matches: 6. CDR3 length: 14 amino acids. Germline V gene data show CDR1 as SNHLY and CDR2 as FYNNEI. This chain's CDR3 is CASRAGTGVYEQYF. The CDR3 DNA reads TGTGCCAGCAGGGCCGGGACAGGGGTTTACGAGCAGTACTTC.

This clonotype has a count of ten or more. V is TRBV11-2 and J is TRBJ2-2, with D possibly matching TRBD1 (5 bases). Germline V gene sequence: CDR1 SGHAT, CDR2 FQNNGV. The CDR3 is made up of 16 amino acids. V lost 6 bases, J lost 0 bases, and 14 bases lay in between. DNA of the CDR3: TGTGCCAGCAGTCCTATCAGGGCAGCGAACACCGGGGAGCTGTTTTTT. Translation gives CASSPIRAANTGELFF.

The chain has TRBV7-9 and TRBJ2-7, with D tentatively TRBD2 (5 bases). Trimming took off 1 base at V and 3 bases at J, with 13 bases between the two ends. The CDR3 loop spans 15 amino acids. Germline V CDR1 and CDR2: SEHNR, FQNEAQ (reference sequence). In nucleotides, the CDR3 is TGTGCCAGCAGCTTAGACTTGGCTAGCAGCTACGAGCAGTACTTC. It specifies CASSLDLASSYEQYF. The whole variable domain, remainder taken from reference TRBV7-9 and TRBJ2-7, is DTGVSQNPRHKITKRGQNVTFRCDPISEHNRLYWYRQTLGQGPEFLTYFQNEAQLEKSRLLSDRFSAERPKGSFSTLEIQRTEQGDSAMYLCASSLDLASSYEQYFGPGTRLTVT.

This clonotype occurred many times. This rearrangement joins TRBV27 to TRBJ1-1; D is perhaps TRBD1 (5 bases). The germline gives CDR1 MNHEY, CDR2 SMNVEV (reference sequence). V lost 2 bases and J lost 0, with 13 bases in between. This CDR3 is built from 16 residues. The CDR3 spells CASSLGAASMNTEAFF. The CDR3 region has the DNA TGTGCCAGCAGTTTAGGGGCAGCATCGATGAACACTGAAGCTTTCTTT.

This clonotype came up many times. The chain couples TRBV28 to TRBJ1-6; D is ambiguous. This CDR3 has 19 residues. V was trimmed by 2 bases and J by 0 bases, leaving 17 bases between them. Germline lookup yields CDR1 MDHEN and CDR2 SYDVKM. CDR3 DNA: TGTGCCAGCAGTTTACCCGGATGGGGTTTAAGCTCCTATAATTCACCCCTCCACTTT. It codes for CASSLPGWGLSSYNSPLHF.

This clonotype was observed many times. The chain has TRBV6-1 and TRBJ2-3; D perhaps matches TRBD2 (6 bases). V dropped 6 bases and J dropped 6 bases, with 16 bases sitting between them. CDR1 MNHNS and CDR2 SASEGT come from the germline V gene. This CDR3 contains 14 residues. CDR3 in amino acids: CASRGLAGSDTQYF. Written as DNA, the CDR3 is TGTGCCAGCAGAGGTCTTGCGGGGTCGGATACGCAGTATTTT.

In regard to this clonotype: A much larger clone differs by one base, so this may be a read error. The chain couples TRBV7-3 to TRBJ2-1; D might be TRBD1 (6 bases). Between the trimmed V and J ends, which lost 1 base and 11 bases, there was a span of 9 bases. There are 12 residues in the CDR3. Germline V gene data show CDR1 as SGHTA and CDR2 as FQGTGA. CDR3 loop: CASSLKGDKQFF. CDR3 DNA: TGTGCCAGCAGCTTAAAGGGGGATAAGCAGTTCTTC.

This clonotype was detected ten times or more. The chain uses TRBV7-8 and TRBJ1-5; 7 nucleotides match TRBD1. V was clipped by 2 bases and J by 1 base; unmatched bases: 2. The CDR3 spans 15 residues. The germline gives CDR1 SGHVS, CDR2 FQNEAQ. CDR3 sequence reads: CASSLMGQSNQPQHF. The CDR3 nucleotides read TGTGCCAGCAGCTTAATGGGACAGAGCAATCAGCCCCAGCATTTT.

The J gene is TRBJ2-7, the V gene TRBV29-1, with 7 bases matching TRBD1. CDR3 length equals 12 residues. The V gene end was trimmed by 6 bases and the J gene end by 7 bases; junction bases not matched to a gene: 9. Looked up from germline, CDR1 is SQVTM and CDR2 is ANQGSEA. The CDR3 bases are TGCAGCGTGGGGGACAGTCCAAAGGAGCAGTACTTC. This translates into CSVGDSPKEQYF.

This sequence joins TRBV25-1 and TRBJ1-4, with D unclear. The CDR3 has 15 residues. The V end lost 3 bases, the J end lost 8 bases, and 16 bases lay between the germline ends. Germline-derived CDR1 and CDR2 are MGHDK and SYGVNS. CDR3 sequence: CASSDPRDVGEKLFF. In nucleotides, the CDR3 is TGTGCCAGCAGTGACCCGCGGGATGTGGGGGAAAAACTGTTTTTT.

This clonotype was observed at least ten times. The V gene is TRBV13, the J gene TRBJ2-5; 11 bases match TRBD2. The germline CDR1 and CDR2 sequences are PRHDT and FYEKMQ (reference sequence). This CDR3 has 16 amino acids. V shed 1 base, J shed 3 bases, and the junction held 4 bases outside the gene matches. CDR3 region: CASSLEGTSGKETQYF. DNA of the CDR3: TGTGCCAGCAGCTTAGAAGGGACTAGCGGAAAAGAGACCCAGTACTTC.

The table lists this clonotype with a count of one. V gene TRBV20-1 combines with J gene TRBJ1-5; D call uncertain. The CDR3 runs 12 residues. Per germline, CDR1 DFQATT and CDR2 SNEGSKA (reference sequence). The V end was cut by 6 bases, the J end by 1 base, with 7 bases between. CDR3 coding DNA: TGCAGTGCCCTCATCAGCAATCAGCCCCAGCATTTT. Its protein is CSALISNQPQHF.

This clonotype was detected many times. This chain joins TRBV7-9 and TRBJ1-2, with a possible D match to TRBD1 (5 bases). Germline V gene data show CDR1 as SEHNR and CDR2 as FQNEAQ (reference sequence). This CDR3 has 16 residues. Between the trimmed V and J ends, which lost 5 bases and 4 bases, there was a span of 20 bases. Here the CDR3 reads CASSQNNPTATYGYTF. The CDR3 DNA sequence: TGTGCCAGCAGCCAAAACAATCCGACAGCAACCTATGGCTACACCTTC.

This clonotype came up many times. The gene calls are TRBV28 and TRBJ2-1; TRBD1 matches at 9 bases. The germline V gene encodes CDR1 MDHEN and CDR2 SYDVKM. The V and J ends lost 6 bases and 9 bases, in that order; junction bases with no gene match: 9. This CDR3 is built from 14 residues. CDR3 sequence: CASRGQGVTVEQFF. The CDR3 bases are TGTGCCAGCAGGGGACAGGGAGTTACTGTTGAGCAGTTCTTC.

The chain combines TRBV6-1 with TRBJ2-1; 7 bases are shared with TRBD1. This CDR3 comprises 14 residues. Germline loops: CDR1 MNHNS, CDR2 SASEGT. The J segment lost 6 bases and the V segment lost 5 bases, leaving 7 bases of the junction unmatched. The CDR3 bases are TGTGCCAGCAGTACTATTGACAGGGTCAATGAGCAGTTCTTC. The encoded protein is CASSTIDRVNEQFF.

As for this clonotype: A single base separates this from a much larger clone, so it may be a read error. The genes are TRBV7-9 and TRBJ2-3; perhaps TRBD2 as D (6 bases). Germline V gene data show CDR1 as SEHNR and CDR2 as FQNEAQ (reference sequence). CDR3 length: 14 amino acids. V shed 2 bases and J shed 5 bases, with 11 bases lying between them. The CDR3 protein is CASSLLPGRDTQYF. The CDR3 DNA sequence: TGTGCCAGCAGCTTACTTCCCGGGAGAGATACGCAGTATTTT.

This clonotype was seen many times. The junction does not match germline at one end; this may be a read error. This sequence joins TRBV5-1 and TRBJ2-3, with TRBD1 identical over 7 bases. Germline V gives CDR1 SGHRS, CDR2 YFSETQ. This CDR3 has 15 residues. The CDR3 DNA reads TGTGCCAGCAGTCCCCGACAGGGTAGCACAGATACGCAGTATTTT. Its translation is CASSPRQGSTDTQYF.

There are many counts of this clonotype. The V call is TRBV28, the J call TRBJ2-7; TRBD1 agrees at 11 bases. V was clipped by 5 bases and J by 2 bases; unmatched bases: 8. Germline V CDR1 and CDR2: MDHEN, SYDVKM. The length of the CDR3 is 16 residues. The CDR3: CASSRTGGEKAYEQYF. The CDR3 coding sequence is TGTGCCAGCAGTCGGACAGGGGGCGAAAAGGCCTACGAGCAGTACTTC.

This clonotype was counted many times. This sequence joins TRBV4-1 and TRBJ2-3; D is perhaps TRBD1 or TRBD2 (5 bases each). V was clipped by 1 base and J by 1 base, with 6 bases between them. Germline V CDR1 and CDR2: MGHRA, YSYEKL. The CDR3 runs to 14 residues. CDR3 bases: TGCGCCAGCAGCCAAGGAGGGGGCACAGATACGCAGTATTTT. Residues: CASSQGGGTDTQYF.

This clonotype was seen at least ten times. The chain's CDR3 is CASSLWSPGPYRYGVNATNEKLFF. Written as DNA, the CDR3 is TGTGCCAGCAGTTTATGGTCCCCGGGTCCCTACCGCTACGGGGTGAATGCAACTAATGAAAAACTGTTTTTT. The J gene is TRBJ1-4, the V gene TRBV27; unclear D gene. Deletions cut 1 base from V and 0 bases from J, with 33 bases between. The CDR3 spans 24 residues. CDR1 is MNHEY, CDR2 SMNVEV, per germline (reference sequence).